The 28 T cell receptor beta chains below come from one sample, sequenced in a study of regulatory T cells in long-lasting Graves disease. Combining iRepertoire HTBI primers with Arm-PCR of CDR3 regions, the authors built TCR beta libraries. MiXCR, applied by TCRdb to the multiplex PCR reads, yields one record per CDR3 protein. The table has 550,000 to 600,000 distinct CDR3 sequences, roughly a sixth seen once. Time point denoted: newly diagnosed GD, antithyroid drugs for less than 3 months. Generation of the TCR library employed RNA extracted from PBMCs. These sequences were also reported in another study, on T cells in Graves' hyperthyroidism and ophthalmopathy.

The material sequenced was peripheral blood mononuclear cells (PBMCs), taken at new diagnosis, from a patient treated with antithyroid drugs. All receptors come from a man aged 18-30 years with Graves disease.

The sample holds many counts of this clonotype. CDR3: CASINYATNEKLFF. CDR3 DNA: TGTGCCAGCATAAACTACGCAACTAATGAAAAACTGTTTTTT. The chain links TRBV28 to TRBJ1-4; no firm D call. V was pared by 7 bases and J by 0 bases, with 9 bases between. This CDR3 is built from 14 residues. The germline gives CDR1 MDHEN, CDR2 SYDVKM.

This clonotype was counted at least ten times. V is TRBV10-3 and J is TRBJ2-1; TRBD2 matches 15 bases. The length of the CDR3 is 18 residues. Germline V gives CDR1 ENHRY, CDR2 SYGVKD. V gave up 10 bases and J gave up 0 bases; unmatched junction bases: 10. DNA for the CDR3: TGTGCCACCCTCTCTGGACTAGCGGGAGGGTCCTCCTACAATGAGCAGTTCTTC. Amino acids: CATLSGLAGGSSYNEQFF.

The chain employs TRBV7-9 and TRBJ2-7; D gene unclear. This CDR3 contains 15 residues. Germline V CDR1 and CDR2: SEHNR, FQNEAQ (reference sequence). The V gene lost 3 bases and the J gene lost 2 bases, with 14 bases spanning the gap. This CDR3 is CASSLPAADTYEQYF. The CDR3 DNA reads as TGTGCCAGCAGCTTGCCCGCGGCGGATACCTACGAGCAGTACTTC.

This clonotype was seen a few times. This chain links TRBV20-1 with TRBJ2-5, with no clear D. This CDR3 contains 15 residues. Germline V lookup: CDR1 DFQATT, CDR2 SNEGSKA (reference sequence). The germline V and J ends were trimmed by 0 bases and 2 bases, with 13 bases remaining between them. The CDR3 nucleotides read TGCAGTGCTAGAGATCTGGCGACCGGTCAAGAGACCCAGTACTTC. Its translation: CSARDLATGQETQYF.

This clonotype was seen only a few times. The chain links TRBV6-5 to TRBJ2-1; no definite D call. Germline V lookup: CDR1 MNHEY, CDR2 SVGAGI. V was cut by 0 bases and J by 0 bases, with 12 bases left in between. The CDR3 is 17 residues long. Written as DNA, the CDR3 is TGTGCCAGCAGTTACTCCGGCGTAGGGCGCTCCTACAATGAGCAGTTCTTC. This sequence encodes CASSYSGVGRSYNEQFF.

This chain connects TRBV2 to TRBJ1-1, with unresolved D. In germline, CDR1 is SNHLY, CDR2 FYNNEI. The V gene lost 4 bases and the J gene lost 6 bases, with 6 bases spanning the gap. This CDR3 has 11 residues. The CDR3 protein is CASSGRAEAFF. CDR3 nucleotide sequence: TGTGCCAGCAGTGGAAGGGCTGAAGCTTTCTTT.

Many counts were recorded for this clonotype. The chain couples TRBV11-2 to TRBJ2-7; 16 bases fit TRBD2. Looked up from germline, CDR1 is SGHAT and CDR2 is FQNNGV. This CDR3 is 17 amino acids long. V trimming: 0 bases; J trimming: 4 bases; junction bases outside the gene matches: 3. The DNA for the CDR3 is TGTGCCAGCAGCTTAGATCAGGGACTAGCGGGAGGGTACGAGCAGTACTTC. Amino acids: CASSLDQGLAGGYEQYF.

This clonotype occurred many times. The gene calls are TRBV6-1 and TRBJ2-2; D is undetermined. The CDR3 is 15 residues long. Germline values: CDR1 MNHNS, CDR2 SASEGT. Trimming cost V 8 bases and J 0 bases, with 13 bases left between them. The CDR3 here is CASAFTAANTGELFF. CDR3 DNA sequence: TGTGCCAGCGCGTTTACGGCCGCGAACACCGGGGAGCTGTTTTTT.

This chain joins TRBV28 and TRBJ1-1; D possibly corresponds to TRBD1 (5 bases). CDR3 length equals 17 residues. V lost 5 bases, J lost 1 base, and 20 bases lay in between. CDR1 is MDHEN and CDR2 is SYDVKM in the germline V gene. As DNA, the CDR3 is TGTGCCAGCAGTGCGATTGCCGGGCCGAGGGGGAACACTGAAGCTTTCTTT. This encodes CASSAIAGPRGNTEAFF.

Only a few counts were recorded for this clonotype. This chain joins TRBV12-3 or TRBV12-4 and TRBJ1-1, with a possible D match to TRBD1 (5 bases). This CDR3 comprises 11 residues. Trimming pared 6 bases from V and 8 bases from J, leaving 10 bases between. CDR3 sequence reads: CASSTDREAFF. The DNA for the CDR3 is TGTGCCAGCAGCACCGACAGAGAAGCTTTCTTT.

At least ten counts were recorded for this clonotype. The chain combines TRBV12-3 or TRBV12-4 with TRBJ2-1, with 10 bases identical to TRBD2. The V segment lost 5 bases and the J segment 1 base; nucleotides outside the gene matches: 8. This CDR3 contains 17 residues. Here the CDR3 reads CASSSGLAAWSYNEQFF. The CDR3 DNA reads TGTGCCAGCAGTAGCGGACTAGCGGCCTGGTCCTACAATGAGCAGTTCTTC.

This clonotype came up a few times. The chain couples TRBV12-3 or TRBV12-4 to TRBJ2-7; 14 bases agree with TRBD2. CDR3 length: 15 amino acids. Germline trimming cut 6 bases from V and 9 bases from J; bases unmatched to any gene: 10. The CDR3: CASSQIGLAGGGQYF. The CDR3 nucleotides read TGTGCCAGCAGCCAAATCGGACTAGCGGGAGGAGGGCAGTACTTC.

This clonotype has ten or more counts. The V call is TRBV20-1, the J call TRBJ2-4, with TRBD1 matching 7 bases. Trimming took 5 bases from V and 0 from J; bases not matched to a gene: 4. Germline CDR1 reads DFQATT; CDR2 reads SNEGSKA (reference sequence). The CDR3 runs to 14 residues. As DNA, the CDR3 is TGCAGTGCTCCGGGACAGCTAGCCAAAAACATTCAGTACTTC. Protein sequence: CSAPGQLAKNIQYF.

This clonotype was picked up many times. The rearrangement joins TRBV20-1 to TRBJ2-1; D tentatively reads TRBD1 or TRBD2 (5 bases each). V was pared by 3 bases and J by 7 bases, with 7 bases between. This CDR3 is 11 amino acids long. CDR1 DFQATT and CDR2 SNEGSKA come from the germline V gene (reference sequence). The CDR3 loop is CSASGGNEQFF. CDR3 DNA sequence: TGCAGTGCTAGTGGGGGTAATGAGCAGTTCTTC.

This clonotype has at least ten counts. The chain uses TRBV3-1 and TRBJ2-1, with a possible D match to TRBD1 (5 bases). CDR1 and CDR2 (germline): LGHDT, YNNKEL (reference sequence). The CDR3 totals 14 residues. Trimming took 2 bases from V and 1 from J, leaving 6 bases between them. CDR3 nucleotides: TGTGCCAGCAGCCAAAGGGGATCCTACAATGAGCAGTTCTTC. Its translation: CASSQRGSYNEQFF.

This chain connects TRBV27 to TRBJ2-6; 7 bases map to TRBD1. The CDR3 spans 19 residues. The germline V gene encodes CDR1 MNHEY and CDR2 SMNVEV (reference sequence). Trimming at V came to 2 bases and at J to 0 bases, leaving 10 bases not matched to a gene. In DNA, the CDR3 is TGTGCCAGCAGTTTAATCCGACAGGGTGGACTCTCTGGGGCCAACGTCCTGACTTTC. Amino acid sequence: CASSLIRQGGLSGANVLTF.

The chain is built from TRBV2 and TRBJ2-2; weak D call: TRBD2 (5 bases). The V end was cut by 6 bases, the J end by 4 bases, with 12 bases between. The CDR3 covers 14 residues. Germline CDR1 is SNHLY and CDR2 is FYNNEI. As DNA, the CDR3 is TGTGCCAGCAGGGACCTTACTAGCACCGGGGAGCTGTTTTTT. It yields the protein CASRDLTSTGELFF.

The chain recombines TRBV30 with TRBJ2-4; 8 bases are a match to TRBD2. Germline loops: CDR1 GTSNPN, CDR2 SVGIG (reference sequence). V was clipped by 5 bases and J by 7 bases; unmatched bases: 10. This CDR3 contains 14 residues. CDR3 region: CAWGYGGEVNIQYF. In DNA form, the CDR3 reads TGTGCCTGGGGGTACGGGGGGGAGGTGAACATTCAGTACTTC.

This clonotype occurred many times. The chain has TRBV11-2 and TRBJ2-3; 12 bases agree with TRBD2. The CDR3 extends over 20 amino acids. J gave up 4 bases and V 0 bases, and 14 bases lay outside the gene matches. Germline V gene lookup returns CDR1 SGHAT and CDR2 FQNNGV. This CDR3 is CASSLEAPISTSGRPDTQYF. In DNA form, the CDR3 reads TGTGCCAGCAGCTTAGAGGCCCCGATTTCTACTAGCGGGAGGCCAGATACGCAGTATTTT.

The CDR3 protein is CASSIQTESYGYTF. The CDR3 DNA reads as TGTGCCAGTAGTATCCAAACAGAGAGCTATGGCTACACCTTC. This chain uses TRBV19 with TRBJ1-2; no clear D gene. The CDR3 consists of 14 residues. Looked up from germline, CDR1 is LNHDA and CDR2 is SQIVND (reference sequence). The germline V and J ends were trimmed by 3 bases and 4 bases, with 12 bases remaining between them.

The chain links TRBV20-1 to TRBJ1-5; 8 nucleotides line up with TRBD1. In germline, CDR1 is DFQATT, CDR2 SNEGSKA (reference sequence). Unmatched junction bases numbered 11, after V lost 3 bases and J lost 7 bases. The CDR3 covers 15 residues. CDR3 sequence: CSARVQDRDGQPQHF. Here the CDR3 DNA reads TGCAGTGCTAGGGTCCAGGACAGGGACGGCCAGCCCCAGCATTTT.

In its sample, this clonotype was seen many times. The genes are TRBV12-3 or TRBV12-4 and TRBJ2-1; 13 nucleotides align to TRBD2. Unmatched junction bases numbered 0, after V lost 0 bases and J lost 4 bases. The CDR3 has 16 amino acids. The CDR3 reads CASSLAGLAGYNEQFF. The CDR3 region has the DNA TGTGCCAGCAGTTTAGCGGGACTAGCGGGGTACAATGAGCAGTTCTTC.

This clonotype was picked up a small number of times. The CDR3 sequence is CASSLDKGTSVEQDTQYF. The CDR3 nucleotides read TGCGCCAGCAGCTTGGACAAGGGGACTAGCGTGGAGCAAGATACGCAGTATTTT. V gene TRBV5-1 combines with J gene TRBJ2-3; TRBD2 matches 10 bases. The germline gives CDR1 SGHRS, CDR2 YFSETQ. This CDR3 is built from 18 residues. J gave up 5 bases and V 0 bases, and 12 bases lay outside the gene matches.

This clonotype was seen a handful of times. The gene calls are TRBV4-2 and TRBJ1-5; 9 positions agree with TRBD1. The length of the CDR3 is 17 residues. With 0 bases clipped from V and 3 bases from J, the junction kept 6 bases outside the gene matches. Germline V lookup: CDR1 LGHNA, CDR2 YNFKEQ. In DNA, the CDR3 is TGTGCCAGCAGCCAAGACCACAGGGGGCCTCTCAATCAGCCCCAGCATTTT. This encodes CASSQDHRGPLNQPQHF.

This clonotype was observed once. The chain carries TRBV4-1 and TRBJ1-5, with a weak D call TRBD1 (6 bases). Between the trimmed V and J ends, which lost 1 base and 6 bases, there was a span of 10 bases. This CDR3 has 14 amino acids. Germline CDR1 MGHRA, CDR2 YSYEKL. The CDR3 here is CASSQGQGSQPQHF. The CDR3, as DNA: TGCGCCAGCAGCCAAGGGCAGGGGAGTCAGCCCCAGCATTTT.

This clonotype has ten or more counts. The gene calls are TRBV12-3 or TRBV12-4 and TRBJ2-2; no firm D call. This CDR3 has 14 amino acids. V was cut by 3 bases and J by 5 bases, with 10 bases left in between. CDR3 region: CASSLNSATGELFF. CDR3 coding DNA: TGTGCCAGCAGTTTGAACTCGGCGACCGGGGAGCTGTTTTTT.

This clonotype was seen repeatedly, ten times or more. The chain is built from TRBV20-1 and TRBJ1-1, with D possibly TRBD1 on 5 matching bases. Germline CDR1 and CDR2: DFQATT and SNEGSKA (reference sequence). This CDR3 spans 14 amino acids. Trimming removed 3 bases at V and 1 base at J, with 12 bases between. The CDR3 sequence is CSARDIQRNTEAFF. The CDR3 nucleotides read TGCAGTGCTAGGGACATTCAGAGGAACACTGAAGCTTTCTTT.

This clonotype came up many times. The CDR3 sequence: CASSLAVTGLEQFF. The CDR3 DNA reads as TGTGCCAGCAGCTTAGCGGTGACAGGCCTCGAACAGTTCTTC. The rearrangement links TRBV7-9 to TRBJ2-1; perhaps TRBD1 as D (6 bases). Trimming took 0 bases from V and 13 from J, leaving 16 bases between them. This CDR3 is 14 amino acids long. Looked up from germline, CDR1 is SEHNR and CDR2 is FQNEAQ (reference sequence).